This T cell receptor (beta chain) was found in a study of T cells in Graves' hyperthyroidism and ophthalmopathy. Template material for amplifying TCR beta CDR3 regions consisted of RNA transcripts. The HTBI set primed first-round TCR CDR3 RT-PCR. TCRdb processed the multiplex PCR reads anew with MiXCR; each CDR3 protein has one entry. The repertoire includes about 360,000 distinct CDR3 sequences, roughly 12% of them detected once, and about a fifth sits in the top ten. Each 10 ml fresh peripheral blood draw supplied the PBMCs. The trim removed 0 bases at V and 4 bases at J, leaving 8 bases unmatched. The germline V gene has CDR1 MNHNS and CDR2 SASEGT. The CDR3 has 16 amino acids.

This TCR derives from a man under 40 with Graves' hyperthyroidism that later progressed to Graves' ophthalmopathy. The chain joins TRBV6-1 to TRBJ2-7; 8 bases match TRBD1. Material: blood. The CDR3 loop reads CASSEATGTGLYEQYF. The CDR3 bases are TGTGCCAGCAGTGAAGCGACCGGGACAGGATTATACGAGCAGTACTTC.